A selection of T cell receptor beta chains follows, all from one sample in a study of early T cells in non-severe SARS-CoV-2 infection. TCRdb fed the 5' RACE reads into MiXCR, producing one record per CDR3 protein. The top ten hold 1.3% of the sample, which has 55,000 to 75,000 distinct CDR3 sequences, approximately 13% seen once. The sample taken for sequencing was whole blood. The source of these receptors is an adult who was a healthcare worker with PCR-confirmed SARS-CoV-2 infection or an uninfected control (not recorded which). Each CDR3 is given with its conserved first and last residue.

CDR3 protein	V gene
CASSFKTDTGANVLTF	TRBV12-3/TRBV12-4
CSVPPGGRTDTQYF	TRBV20-1
CASSQVAGEYGYTF	TRBV28
CASSYSIVQGGTEAFF	TRBV6-6
CASSLPTYEQYF	TRBV11-2
CASSFGQGNYGYTF	TRBV28
CASSLGQPGTGNTIYF	TRBV7-6
CSARFPASGYNEQFF	TRBV20-1
CASSPYRAPYGEQYF	TRBV18
CASSPAGQATITDTQYF	TRBV12-3/TRBV12-4
CAWSVPGGANVLTF	TRBV30
CASSSSAGDYNSPLHF	TRBV27
CASSEFEGPQHF	TRBV6-6
CASSYTGQLDEQYF	TRBV27
CASSQAFEVDIQYF	TRBV14
CASSSRQGNSPLHF	TRBV7-2
CASSLRGNPRGQYF	TRBV11-2
CASSNRDSLAVPSYEQYF	TRBV10-2
CASSLITDQETQYF	TRBV5-1
CASSDQGDSPLHF	TRBV6-1
CSAGGEDVPSVDEQFF	TRBV20-1
CASSFTADTQYF	TRBV28
CATRQDRGNTQYF	TRBV7-9
CSVGDGGELFF	TRBV29-1
CASSYSTRNNEQFF	TRBV2
CASMNRNTGELFF	TRBV19
CASSLAVGDEQFF	TRBV5-1
CASSFYRALSGNTIYF	TRBV12-3/TRBV12-4
CASSLSGRGTDTQYF	TRBV27
CSGSPPFGLAGGADTQYF	TRBV29-1
CASRIGSSTGELFF	TRBV27
CASTKSSGANVLTF	TRBV19
CASSSQRGGTDTQYF	TRBV18
CASSWSGGQPQHF	TRBV5-1
CASEAGVGYEQYF	TRBV12-5
CASTTGEAYNEQFF	TRBV5-1
CSARGTSASTDTQYF	TRBV20-1
CASSPSLAGYNEQFF	TRBV4-2
CASSPTGADTDTQYF	TRBV5-1
CASSLAEEKLFF	TRBV7-9
CASSKHPGQGAEAFF	TRBV12-3/TRBV12-4
CASSLVVQNTGELFF	TRBV7-2
CASSYYDRSYEQYF	TRBV5-1
CASSSLFTAGIPTTGELFF	TRBV27